Shown below are 25 T cell receptor beta chains from a single sample sequenced in a study of blood T cell repertoires in COVID-19. TCRdb's copy holds only in-frame clones and misses some; the assay was immunoSEQ multiplex PCR. This table holds around 120,000 clones, roughly 85% found once. Sequenced: peripheral blood. These receptors originate from a man aged 30-40 years with acute or convalescent COVID-19.

The chain is built from TRBV4-1 and TRBJ1-2; D possibly corresponds to TRBD1 (5 bases). Trimming shortened V by 4 bases and J by 3 bases, and 18 bases separated the two germline ends. CDR3 length: 16 amino acids. CDR1 is MGHRA, CDR2 YSYEKL, per germline. This CDR3 is CASSPQTTVKDYGYTF. The DNA for the CDR3 is TGCGCCAGCAGCCCGCAAACGACAGTAAAGGACTATGGCTACACCTTC.

This clone was counted once. CDR3 nucleotides: TGTGCCCTCCTCGGGGGTGACGGGGGCTACACCTTC. Translating it yields CALLGGDGGYTF. The chain joins TRBV5-4 to TRBJ1-2; TRBD1 might be the D (5 bases). The CDR3 is 12 residues long. V shed 10 bases and J shed 8 bases, with 18 bases lying between them. Germline-derived CDR1 and CDR2 are SGHNT and YYREEE (reference sequence).

The V and J genes are TRBV5-1 and TRBJ1-1, with D unclear. From germline, CDR1 is SGHRS and CDR2 YFSETQ. The CDR3 covers 14 residues. Between the trimmed V and J ends, which lost 1 base and 0 bases, there was a span of 7 bases. In DNA form, the CDR3 reads TGCGCCAGCAGCTTGTATGGAGTGAACACTGAAGCTTTCTTT. Residues: CASSLYGVNTEAFF.

This chain uses TRBV7-9 with TRBJ2-7, with TRBD2 matching over 11 bases. This CDR3 is built from 17 residues. The V gene end was trimmed by 6 bases and the J gene end by 4 bases; junction bases not matched to a gene: 14. In germline, CDR1 is SEHNR, CDR2 FQNEAQ (reference sequence). This chain's CDR3 is CASSPPLAGGPQYEQYV. CDR3 nucleotides: TGTGCCAGCAGTCCTCCCTTAGCGGGAGGGCCCCAGTACGAGCAGTACGTC.

The V and J genes are TRBV4-3 and TRBJ2-3; D possibly corresponds to TRBD2 (6 bases). V was pared by 2 bases and J by 3 bases, with 12 bases between. This CDR3 region has 15 residues. Germline V gene lookup returns CDR1 LGHNA and CDR2 YSLEER. The CDR3 sequence: CASSQNPGVTDTQYF. CDR3 coding DNA: TGCGCCAGCAGCCAAAACCCGGGGGTAACAGATACGCAGTATTTT.

This clone showed up just a few times. The chain recombines TRBV4-1 with TRBJ1-1; weak D call: TRBD1 (5 bases). The CDR3 runs to 15 residues. V dropped 1 base and J dropped 0 bases, with 9 bases sitting between them. Per germline, CDR1 MGHRA and CDR2 YSYEKL. The DNA for the CDR3 is TGCGCCAGCAGCCAAGGGGACTCACTGAACACTGAAGCTTTCTTT. It is translated as CASSQGDSLNTEAFF.

This clone was picked up a small number of times. This sequence joins TRBV9 and TRBJ1-1; 8 positions match TRBD1. CDR1 and CDR2 from the germline V gene are SGDLS and YYNGEE. Unmatched junction bases numbered 2, after V lost 3 bases and J lost 4 bases. There are 13 residues in the CDR3. In nucleotides, the CDR3 is TGTGCCAGCAGCGGACAGGGGACCACTGAAGCTTTCTTT. Encoded protein: CASSGQGTTEAFF.

This clone occurred a few times. The chain carries TRBV7-9 and TRBJ2-5, with D tentatively TRBD2 (6 bases). Germline CDR1 and CDR2: SEHNR and FQNEAQ (reference sequence). The CDR3 totals 13 residues. V was trimmed by 5 bases and J by 7 bases, leaving 14 bases between them. CDR3 DNA sequence: TGTGCCAGCAGCACCAGCCGGGGAGGGACCCAGTACTTC. Translated, it gives CASSTSRGGTQYF.

Note on this clone: At one end, the junction sequence differs from germline, possibly due to a read error. The V call is TRBV9, the J call TRBJ1-6; D remains ambiguous. The CDR3 is 14 residues long. Germline V lookup: CDR1 SGDLS, CDR2 YYNGEE. The CDR3 spells CASSADIYDSPLHF. The CDR3 nucleotides read TGTGCCAGCAGCGCCGACATCTATGATTCACCCCTCCACTTT.

The chain couples TRBV7-9 to TRBJ2-5, with 12 nucleotides matching TRBD2. With 2 bases clipped from V and 5 bases from J, the junction kept 6 bases outside the gene matches. CDR3 length: 16 amino acids. CDR1 is SEHNR, CDR2 FQNEAQ, per germline (reference sequence). CDR3 in DNA: TGTGCCAGCAGCTTACCTAGCGGGAGGGCCTTTGAGACCCAGTACTTC. Translating it yields CASSLPSGRAFETQYF. Full variable domain (remainder filled in from reference TRBV7-9 and TRBJ2-5): DTGVSQNPRHKITKRGQNVTFRCDPISEHNRLYWYRQTLGQGPEFLTYFQNEAQLEKSRLLSDRFSAERPKGSFSTLEIQRTEQGDSAMYLCASSLPSGRAFETQYFGPGTRLLVL.

The rearrangement links TRBV9 to TRBJ2-7; 14 bases are shared with TRBD2. Germline V gene data show CDR1 as SGDLS and CDR2 as YYNGEE. This CDR3 comprises 17 residues. Trimming cost V 4 bases and J 0 bases; bases outside gene matches: 6. Written as DNA, the CDR3 is TGTGCCAGCAGCCCGGGACTAGCGGGGGATCTCTCCTACGAGCAGTACTTC. As protein: CASSPGLAGDLSYEQYF.

The rearrangement uses TRBV19 and TRBJ1-1; D gene uncertain. V lost 3 bases to trimming and J lost 0 bases, with 8 bases between them. This CDR3 region has 14 residues. Germline-derived CDR1 and CDR2 are LNHDA and SQIVND (reference sequence). CDR3 protein: CASSMGDLNTEAFF. In DNA, the CDR3 is TGTGCCAGTAGTATGGGAGACCTGAACACTGAAGCTTTCTTT.

The rearrangement links TRBV9 to TRBJ2-7; D gene ambiguous. The CDR3 has 15 residues. Germline CDR1 is SGDLS and CDR2 is YYNGEE. The V end was cut by 1 base, the J end by 0 bases, with 11 bases between. The DNA of the CDR3 is TGTGCCAGCAGCGTATTGGGCGATCCCTCCTACGAGCAGTACTTC. This codes for CASSVLGDPSYEQYF.

The chain carries TRBV10-2 and TRBJ2-1; D unresolved. V was clipped by 8 bases and J by 2 bases, with 10 bases between them. This CDR3 contains 13 residues. The germline CDR1 and CDR2 sequences are WSHSY and SAAADI. The CDR3 sequence is CASLTTTYNEQFF. In DNA form, the CDR3 reads TGCGCCAGCCTTACAACAACCTACAATGAGCAGTTCTTC.

This clone was recorded at least ten times. The chain links TRBV29-1 to TRBJ2-1; D possibly corresponds to TRBD2 (6 bases). This CDR3 is built from 11 residues. The V end lost 4 bases, the J end lost 9 bases, and 10 bases lay between the germline ends. The germline gives CDR1 SQVTM, CDR2 ANQGSEA. This CDR3 reads CSVGGGFEQFF. In nucleotides, the CDR3 is TGCAGCGTTGGAGGAGGGTTTGAGCAGTTCTTC.

The chain couples TRBV29-1 to TRBJ1-2; 8 nucleotides agree with TRBD1. Trimming at V came to 1 base and at J to 7 bases, leaving 8 bases not matched to a gene. The CDR3 spans 14 residues. Germline V gives CDR1 SQVTM, CDR2 ANQGSEA. DNA of the CDR3: TGCAGCGTTGAAGGAACGACAGGGGTGCTTGGCTACACCTTC. Translated, it gives CSVEGTTGVLGYTF.

The chain employs TRBV6-6 and TRBJ1-6, with D possibly TRBD1 on 5 matching bases. CDR3 size: 18 residues. The V end was cut by 6 bases, the J end by 8 bases, with 26 bases between. From germline, CDR1 is MNHNY and CDR2 SVGAGI (reference sequence). CDR3 DNA sequence: TGTGCCAGCAGCCGAGGGACTCAGGGTCAGCTAAGGGATTCACCCCTCCACTTT. Its protein is CASSRGTQGQLRDSPLHF.

The V and J genes are TRBV9 and TRBJ2-3, with a weak D call TRBD1 (6 bases). The CDR3 sequence is 16 residues long. Deletions cut 5 bases from V and 0 bases from J, with 16 bases between. In germline, CDR1 is SGDLS, CDR2 YYNGEE. The CDR3 reads CASSRGGGQSTDTQYF. The DNA of the CDR3 is TGTGCCAGCAGTAGGGGTGGGGGACAAAGCACAGATACGCAGTATTTT.

This chain joins TRBV6-4 and TRBJ2-2; tentatively, D is TRBD2 (6 bases). V was shortened by 4 bases and J by 3 bases, with 6 bases between the two germline ends. Germline V gives CDR1 MRHNA, CDR2 SNTAGT. The CDR3 covers 13 residues. CDR3 in amino acids: CASSAGDTGELFF. In DNA, the CDR3 is TGTGCCAGCAGTGCGGGGGACACCGGGGAGCTGTTTTTT.

The chain recombines TRBV2 with TRBJ1-5, with D possibly TRBD1 on 5 matching bases. Germline CDR1 and CDR2: SNHLY and FYNNEI. The V gene lost 2 bases and the J gene lost 3 bases, with 11 bases spanning the gap. The CDR3 is 15 residues long. CDR3 nucleotides: TGTGCCAGCAGTGAAATCGACAGCCCCAATCAGCCCCAGCATTTT. Translation: CASSEIDSPNQPQHF. Full variable domain (outside the CDR3, taken from reference TRBV2 and TRBJ1-5): EPEVTQTPSHQVTQMGQEVILRCVPISNHLYFYWYRQILGQKVEFLVSFYNNEISEKSEIFDDQFSVERPDGSNFTLKIRSTKLEDSAMYFCASSEIDSPNQPQHFGDGTRLSIL.

This clone showed up just once. The gene calls are TRBV4-2 and TRBJ2-7, with 7 bases identical to TRBD1. V trimming: 1 base; J trimming: 4 bases; junction bases outside the gene matches: 10. Germline lookup yields CDR1 LGHNA and CDR2 YNFKEQ. CDR3 length: 16 residues. In DNA form, the CDR3 reads TGTGCCAGCAGCCAAGGACCGAGAGGGGGCGGGTACGAGCAGTACTTC. Residues: CASSQGPRGGGYEQYF.

In its sample, this clone was seen a few times. The V and J genes are TRBV4-1 and TRBJ2-7; TRBD1 matches 7 bases. J lost 0 bases, V lost 3 bases, and 8 bases had no gene match. The length of the CDR3 is 16 residues. Germline V gene data show CDR1 as MGHRA and CDR2 as YSYEKL. CDR3 DNA: TGCGCCAGCAGCCAGGGACCGGGACAGTACTCCTACGAGCAGTACTTC. This sequence encodes CASSQGPGQYSYEQYF.

The gene calls are TRBV19 and TRBJ2-3; TRBD2 matches 12 bases. The germline V gene has CDR1 LNHDA and CDR2 SQIVND (reference sequence). With V trimmed by 8 bases and J by 0 bases, 3 bases remained unmatched. The CDR3 runs 15 residues. CDR3 region: CASGGLAGSTDTQYF. CDR3 bases: TGTGCCAGTGGGGGACTAGCGGGTAGCACAGATACGCAGTATTTT.

V usage is TRBV19 and J usage is TRBJ1-2; 8 nucleotides match TRBD1. V dropped 5 bases and J dropped 4; count of bases not matched to a gene: 3. The length of the CDR3 is 13 residues. The germline V gene encodes CDR1 LNHDA and CDR2 SQIVND (reference sequence). The CDR3 spells CASSSGQGYGYTF. The DNA of the CDR3 is TGTGCCAGTAGTTCAGGACAGGGCTATGGCTACACCTTC.

This clone was seen a single time. Compared with germline, one end of the junction differs, possibly owing to a read error. This sequence joins TRBV3-1 (or the pseudogene TRBV3-2) and TRBJ1-1, with D perhaps matching TRBD1 (6 bases). From germline, CDR1 is LGHDT and CDR2 YNNKEL (reference sequence). The CDR3 is made up of 13 amino acids. Here the CDR3 reads CASSQGGQGEAFF. For the CDR3, the DNA is TGTGCCAGCAGTCAAGGGGGGCAGGGTGAAGCTTTCTTT.